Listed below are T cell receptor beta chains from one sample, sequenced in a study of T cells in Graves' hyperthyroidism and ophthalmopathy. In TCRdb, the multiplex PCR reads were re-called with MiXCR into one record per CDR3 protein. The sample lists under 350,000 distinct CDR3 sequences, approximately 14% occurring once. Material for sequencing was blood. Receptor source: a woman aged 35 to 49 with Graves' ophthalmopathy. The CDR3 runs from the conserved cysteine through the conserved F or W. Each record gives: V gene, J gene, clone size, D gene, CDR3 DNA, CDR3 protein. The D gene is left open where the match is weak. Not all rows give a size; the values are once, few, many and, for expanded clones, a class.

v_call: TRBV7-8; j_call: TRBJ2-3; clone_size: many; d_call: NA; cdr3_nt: TGTGCCAGCAGCTTATCCCCGGGGTTGGGAGATACGCAGTATTTT; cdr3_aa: CASSLSPGLGDTQYF
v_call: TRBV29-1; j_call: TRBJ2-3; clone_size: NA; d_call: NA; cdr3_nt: TGCAGCGTTGAGTTACAGCGCACAGATACGCAGTATTTT; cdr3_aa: CSVELQRTDTQYF
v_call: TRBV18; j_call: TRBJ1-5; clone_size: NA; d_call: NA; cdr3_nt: TGTGCCAGCTCACCAGCGGCAGGTCGGGGACAGCCCCAGCATTTT; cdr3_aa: CASSPAAGRGQPQHF
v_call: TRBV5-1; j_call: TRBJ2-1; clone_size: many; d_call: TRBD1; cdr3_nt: TGCGCCAGCAGCGTAGACAGGGGGCCCTACAATGAGCAGTTCTTC; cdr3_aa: CASSVDRGPYNEQFF
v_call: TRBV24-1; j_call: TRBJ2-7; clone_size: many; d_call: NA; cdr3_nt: TGTGCCACCAGTGATCCGGGACGGCCTTGGGAGCAGTACTTC; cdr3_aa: CATSDPGRPWEQYF
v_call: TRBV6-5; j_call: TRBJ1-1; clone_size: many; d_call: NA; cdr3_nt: TGTGCCAGCAGTTACGGGTCAAAAGGGGCTGAAGCTTTCTTT; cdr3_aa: CASSYGSKGAEAFF
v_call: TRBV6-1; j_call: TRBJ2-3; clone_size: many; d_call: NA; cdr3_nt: TGTGCCAGCATCGACAGGAAATACACAGATACGCAGTATTTT; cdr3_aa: CASIDRKYTDTQYF
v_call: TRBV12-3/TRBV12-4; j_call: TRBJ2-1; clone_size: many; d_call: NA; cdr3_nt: TGTGCCAGCAAGGACGGGGGTAACTTTTACAATGAGCAGTTCTTC; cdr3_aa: CASKDGGNFYNEQFF
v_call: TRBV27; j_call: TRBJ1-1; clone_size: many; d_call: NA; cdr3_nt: TGTGCCAGCAGTTCGGGGTGGATGAACACTGAAGCTTTCTTT; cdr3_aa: CASSSGWMNTEAFF
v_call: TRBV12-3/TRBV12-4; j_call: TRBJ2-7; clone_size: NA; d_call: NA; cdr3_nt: TGTGCCAGCAGTTTAGTAAGGGGACACGAGCAGTACTTC; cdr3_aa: CASSLVRGHEQYF
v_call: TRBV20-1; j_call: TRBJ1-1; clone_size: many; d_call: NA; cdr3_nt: TGCAGTGCTAGAGGCGGGTTAGACACTGAAGCTTTCTTT; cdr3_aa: CSARGGLDTEAFF
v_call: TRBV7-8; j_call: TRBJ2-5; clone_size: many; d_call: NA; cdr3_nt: TGTGCCAGCAGCTTAGAGATGAGAGAGACCCAGTACTTC; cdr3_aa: CASSLEMRETQYF
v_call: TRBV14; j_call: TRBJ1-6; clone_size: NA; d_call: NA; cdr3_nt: TGTGCCAGCAGGACGGAGACGTACAATTCACCCCTCCACTTT; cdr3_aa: CASRTETYNSPLHF
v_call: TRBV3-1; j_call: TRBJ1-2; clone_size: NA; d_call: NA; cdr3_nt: TGTGCCAGCAGCCAAGTAGGTGGCGGGGTCCTCTATGGCTACACCTTC; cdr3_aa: CASSQVGGGVLYGYTF
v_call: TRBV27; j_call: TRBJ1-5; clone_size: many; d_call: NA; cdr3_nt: TGTGCCAGCAGTTTAAGAGGCAGCCCCTATAGCAATCAGCCCCAGCATTTT; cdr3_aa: CASSLRGSPYSNQPQHF
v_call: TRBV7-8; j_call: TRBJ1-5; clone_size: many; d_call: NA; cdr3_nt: TGTGCCAGCAGCTTATCGGGCGGCAATCAGCCCCAGCATTTT; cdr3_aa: CASSLSGGNQPQHF
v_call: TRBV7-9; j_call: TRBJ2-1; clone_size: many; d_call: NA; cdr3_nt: TGTGCCAGCAGTCTTACGAACCGACTCAATGAGCAGTTCTTC; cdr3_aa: CASSLTNRLNEQFF
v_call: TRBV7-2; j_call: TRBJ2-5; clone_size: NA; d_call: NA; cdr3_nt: TGTGCCAGCAGCTTTCGACTTAAAGAGACCCAGTACTTC; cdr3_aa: CASSFRLKETQYF
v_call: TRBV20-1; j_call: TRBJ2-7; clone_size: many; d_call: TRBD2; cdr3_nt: TGCAGTGCTGGACTAGCGGCCTACGAGCAGTACTTC; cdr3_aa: CSAGLAAYEQYF
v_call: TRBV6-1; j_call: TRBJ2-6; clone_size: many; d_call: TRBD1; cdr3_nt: TGTGCCAGCAGTGGCAGGGACAGGGATAGCTCTGGGGCCAACGTCCTGACTTTC; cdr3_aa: CASSGRDRDSSGANVLTF
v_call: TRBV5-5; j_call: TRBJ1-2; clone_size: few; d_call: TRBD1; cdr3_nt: TGTGCCAGCAGCTGGGGACAGGGCTATGGCTACACCTTC; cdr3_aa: CASSWGQGYGYTF
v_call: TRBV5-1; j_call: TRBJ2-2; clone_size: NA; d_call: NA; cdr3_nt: TGCGCCAGCAGCTTGGACGTCGGGGGCCCCGGGGAGCTGTTTTTT; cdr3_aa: CASSLDVGGPGELFF
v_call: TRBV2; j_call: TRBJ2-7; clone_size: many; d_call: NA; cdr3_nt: TGTGCCAGCAAAGGGGACGGGACCTACGAGCAGTACTTC; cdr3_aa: CASKGDGTYEQYF
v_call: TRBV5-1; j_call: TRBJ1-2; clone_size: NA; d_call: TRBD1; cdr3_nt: TGCGCCAGCAGCCCAAGGGACAGCCCGCTATATGGCTACACCTTC; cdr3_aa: CASSPRDSPLYGYTF
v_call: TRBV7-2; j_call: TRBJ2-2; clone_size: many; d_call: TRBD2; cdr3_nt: TGTGCCAGCAGCAAAAGCATAGCGGGGGGTAACACCGGGGAGCTGTTTTTT; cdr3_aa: CASSKSIAGGNTGELFF
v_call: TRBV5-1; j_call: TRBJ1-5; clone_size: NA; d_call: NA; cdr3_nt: TGCGCCAGCAGCCCGGACAGCTTCCCAAATCAGCCCCAGCATTTT; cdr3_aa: CASSPDSFPNQPQHF
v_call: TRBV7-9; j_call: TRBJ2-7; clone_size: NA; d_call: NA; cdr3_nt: TGTGCCAGCAGCCAAGGAGCTACCCCCCGAGCGAACTACGAGCAGTACTTC; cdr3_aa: CASSQGATPRANYEQYF
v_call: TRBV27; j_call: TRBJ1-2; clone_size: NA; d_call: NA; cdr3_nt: TGTGCCAGCAGTTTCCGGGGAATGGGAGGGGATGGCTACACCTTC; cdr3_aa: CASSFRGMGGDGYTF
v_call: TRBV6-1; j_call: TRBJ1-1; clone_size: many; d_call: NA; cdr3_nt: TGTGCCAGCAGTCCAGGGCCCGCAGGGAGTGAAGCTTTCTTT; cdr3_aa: CASSPGPAGSEAFF
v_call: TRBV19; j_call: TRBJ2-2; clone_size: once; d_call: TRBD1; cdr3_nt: TGTGCCAGTATGGCCTGGGCAGGGGGTTCCGGGGAGCTGTTTTTT; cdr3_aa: CASMAWAGGSGELFF
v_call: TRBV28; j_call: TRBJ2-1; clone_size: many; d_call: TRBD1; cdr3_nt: TGTGCCAGCAGCACCCCAAGCGACAGGGGGCAAAATGAGCAGTTCTTC; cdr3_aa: CASSTPSDRGQNEQFF
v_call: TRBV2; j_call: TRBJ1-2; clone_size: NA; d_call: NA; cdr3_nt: TGTGCCAGCAGTGATATGGACCTCGGAAGCTATGGCTACACCTTC; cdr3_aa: CASSDMDLGSYGYTF
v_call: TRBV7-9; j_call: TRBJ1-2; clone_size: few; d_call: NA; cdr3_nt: TGTGCCAACAGCTCCCAGGTTCCTAAGGGCTACACCTTC; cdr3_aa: CANSSQVPKGYTF
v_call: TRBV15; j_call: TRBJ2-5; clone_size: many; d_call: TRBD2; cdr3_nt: TGTGCCACCAGCAGAGGACTAGCGGGGGGCCGAGAGACCCAGTACTTC; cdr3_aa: CATSRGLAGGRETQYF
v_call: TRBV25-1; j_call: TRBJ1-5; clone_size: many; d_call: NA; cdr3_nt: TGTGCCAGCAGTGACAGGAGCAATCAGCCCCAGCATTTT; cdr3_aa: CASSDRSNQPQHF
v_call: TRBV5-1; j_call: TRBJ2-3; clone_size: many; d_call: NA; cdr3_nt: TGCGCCAGCAGCTTGGGAGGGCGGGGGCGCACAGATACGCAGTATTTT; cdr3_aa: CASSLGGRGRTDTQYF
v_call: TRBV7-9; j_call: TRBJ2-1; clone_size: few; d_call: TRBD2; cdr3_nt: TGTGCCAGCAGCTTTCTAGCGGGTCCTGAGCAGTTCTTC; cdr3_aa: CASSFLAGPEQFF
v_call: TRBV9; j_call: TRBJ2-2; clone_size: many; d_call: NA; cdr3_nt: TGTGCCAGCAGGGAGGGCGTTGCCGGGGAGCTGTTTTTT; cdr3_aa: CASREGVAGELFF
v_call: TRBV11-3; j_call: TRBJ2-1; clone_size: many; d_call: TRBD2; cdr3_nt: TGTGCCAGCAGCTTAGGGGTGGAGGCGGGAGGCTCCTACAATGAGCAGTTCTTC; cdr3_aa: CASSLGVEAGGSYNEQFF
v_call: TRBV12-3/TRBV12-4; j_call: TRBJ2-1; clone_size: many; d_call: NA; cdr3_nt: TGTGCCAGCAGTCTTTCAAGGTACAATGAGCAGTTCTTC; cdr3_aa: CASSLSRYNEQFF